This TCR beta chain appears in the sequencing data of a study of prognosis after radiotherapy for stage I lung cancer. V was clipped by 3 bases and J by 7 bases; unmatched bases: 11. CDR3 length: 15 amino acids. In germline, CDR1 is LNHDA, CDR2 SQIVND (reference sequence). This clonotype showed up many times. Two rounds of multiplex PCR amplified TCR beta CDR3 from genomic DNA. Every TRBV and TRBJ gene had its own specific primer in first-round PCR. TCRdb reprocessed the multiplex PCR reads via MiXCR and lists one record per CDR3 protein. The sample consists of fewer than 65,000 distinct CDR3 sequences, over 30% of them appearing once.

The origin of this receptor is a donor over 45 with non-small cell lung cancer. The rearrangement uses TRBV19 and TRBJ2-7; 8 positions match TRBD1. The sequences come from PBMCs, collected before or after stereotactic body radiation therapy (not recorded which). The CDR3 nucleotides read TGTGCCAGTAGTATTAAGAGACAGGGGTGGCGAGAGCAGTACTTC. It codes for CASSIKRQGWREQYF.